This TCR beta chain was retrieved from a study of OX40 agonist ivuxolimab in advanced cancers. Findings of the study overall: Dosing at 0.1 to 3.0 mg/kg was accompanied by clonal expansion of CD4+ and CD8+ blood T cells by week 6. Relative to CD4+, CD8+ T cells held more expanded clones on average.

Germline CDR1 is WNHNN and CDR2 is SYGVQD (reference sequence). The CDR3 loop spans 15 amino acids. The junction had 12 bases not matched to a gene; V was cut back by 4 bases and J by 9 bases. TCRdb's table, derived via immunoSEQ multiplex PCR, lists solely in-frame clones and lacks some. The table has approximately 75,000 clones, under 95% seen once. With respect to this clone: Its antigen is still unknown.

The source of this sequence is an adult with an advanced solid tumor such as melanoma, head and neck, liver or kidney cancer. The V call is TRBV10-1, the J call TRBJ2-1, with 7 bases lining up with TRBD2. The sample consisted of CD4+ or CD8+ T cells sorted from blood, taken in a trial of the OX40 agonist ivuxolimab. CDR3 in DNA: TGCGCCAGCAGTGTAGTTGCGGGAGCCTCTGGTGAGCAGTTCTTC. It translates to CASSVVAGASGEQFF.